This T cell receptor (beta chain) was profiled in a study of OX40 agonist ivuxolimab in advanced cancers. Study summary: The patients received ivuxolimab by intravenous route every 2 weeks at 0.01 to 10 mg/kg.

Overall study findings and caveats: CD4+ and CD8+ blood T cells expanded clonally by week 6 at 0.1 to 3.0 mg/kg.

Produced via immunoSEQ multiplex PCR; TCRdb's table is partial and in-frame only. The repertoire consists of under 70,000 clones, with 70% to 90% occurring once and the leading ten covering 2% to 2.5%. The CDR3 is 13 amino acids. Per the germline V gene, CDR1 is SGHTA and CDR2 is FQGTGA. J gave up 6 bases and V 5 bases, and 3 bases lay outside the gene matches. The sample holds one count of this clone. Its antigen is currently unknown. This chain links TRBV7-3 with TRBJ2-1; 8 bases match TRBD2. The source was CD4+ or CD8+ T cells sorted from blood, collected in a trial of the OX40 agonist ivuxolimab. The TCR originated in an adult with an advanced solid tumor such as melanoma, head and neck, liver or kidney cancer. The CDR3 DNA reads TGTGCCAGCAGCCAAGCGGGGGTCAATGAGCAGTTCTTC. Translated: CASSQAGVNEQFF.